This T cell receptor (beta chain) emerged from a study of blood T cell repertoires in COVID-19. The CDR3 is 16 amino acids. After removal of 1 base from V and 3 bases from J, the junction contained 8 bases not matched to a gene. Germline-derived CDR1 and CDR2 are MNHEY and SVGAGI. Donors in Cohort 3 who had recovered were those with two negative PCRs, healthcare professional clearance, or resolution of their symptoms. Sequencing used immunoSEQ multiplex PCR; TCRdb keeps in-frame clones, though not all of them. The table includes about 270,000 clones, around 89% detected once. V usage is TRBV6-5 and J usage is TRBJ1-1, with TRBD1 matching over 7 bases. The specimen sequenced was PBMCs or T cells enriched from blood (not recorded which). The clonotype was recovered from a woman aged 18-29 years who had recovered from COVID-19. This CDR3 is CASSYYSLTGYTEAFF. The CDR3 region has the DNA TGTGCCAGCAGTTACTACAGTTTGACAGGGTACACTGAAGCTTTCTTT.